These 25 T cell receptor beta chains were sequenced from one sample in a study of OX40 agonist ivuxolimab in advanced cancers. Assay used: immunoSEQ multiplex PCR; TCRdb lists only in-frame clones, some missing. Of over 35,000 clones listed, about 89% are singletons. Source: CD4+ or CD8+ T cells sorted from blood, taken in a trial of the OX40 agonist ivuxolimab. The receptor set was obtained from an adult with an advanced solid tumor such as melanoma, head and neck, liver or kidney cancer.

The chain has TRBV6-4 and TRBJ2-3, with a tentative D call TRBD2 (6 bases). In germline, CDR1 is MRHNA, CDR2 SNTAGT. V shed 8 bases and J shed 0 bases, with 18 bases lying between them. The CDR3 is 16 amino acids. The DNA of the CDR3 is TGTGCCAGCCGTCTAGTGGGGGGAGCTAGCACAGATACGCAGTATTTT. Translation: CASRLVGGASTDTQYF.

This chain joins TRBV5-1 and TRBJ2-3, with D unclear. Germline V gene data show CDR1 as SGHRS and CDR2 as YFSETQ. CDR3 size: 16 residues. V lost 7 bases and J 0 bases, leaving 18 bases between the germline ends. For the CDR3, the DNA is TGCGCCAGCGCTTTGGGTTCGGCTATTAGCACAGATACGCAGTATTTT. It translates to CASALGSAISTDTQYF.

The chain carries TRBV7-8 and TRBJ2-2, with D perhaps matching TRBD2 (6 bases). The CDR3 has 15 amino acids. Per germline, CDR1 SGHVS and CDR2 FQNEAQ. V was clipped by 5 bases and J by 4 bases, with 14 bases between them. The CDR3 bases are TGTGCCAGCAGCCGAAGACTAGTGGGCACCGGGGAGCTGTTTTTT. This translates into CASSRRLVGTGELFF.

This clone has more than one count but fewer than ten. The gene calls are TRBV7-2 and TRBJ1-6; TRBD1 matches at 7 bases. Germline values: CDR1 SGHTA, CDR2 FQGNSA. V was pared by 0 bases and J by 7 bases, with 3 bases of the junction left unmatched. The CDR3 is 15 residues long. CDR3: CASSLALGGNSPLHF. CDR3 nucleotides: TGTGCCAGCAGCTTAGCCCTAGGGGGCAATTCACCCCTCCACTTT. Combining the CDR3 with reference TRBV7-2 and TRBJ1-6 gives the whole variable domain GAGVSQSPSNKVTEKGKDVELRCDPISGHTALYWYRQSLGQGLEFLIYFQGNSAPDKSGLPSDRFSAERTGGSVSTLTIQRTQQEDSAVYLCASSLALGGNSPLHFGNGTRLTVT.

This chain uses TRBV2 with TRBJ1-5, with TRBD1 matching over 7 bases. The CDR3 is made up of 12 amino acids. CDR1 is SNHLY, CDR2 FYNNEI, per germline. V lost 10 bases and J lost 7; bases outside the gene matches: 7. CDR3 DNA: TGTGCCACCTCCACAGGGGAACAGCCCCAGCATTTT. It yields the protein CATSTGEQPQHF.

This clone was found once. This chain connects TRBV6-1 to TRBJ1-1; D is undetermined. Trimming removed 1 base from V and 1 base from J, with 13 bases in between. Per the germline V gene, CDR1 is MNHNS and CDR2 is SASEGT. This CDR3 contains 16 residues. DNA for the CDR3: TGTGCCAGCAGTGAAGGAAGGGCAGATAAGAACACTGAAGCTTTCTTT. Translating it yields CASSEGRADKNTEAFF.

In DNA, the CDR3 is TGTGCCAGCAGTTACTCAGGTCAGGATCCTGATACGCAGTATTTT. This sequence encodes CASSYSGQDPDTQYF. The chain uses TRBV6-5 and TRBJ2-3; the D is unclear. V was cut by 0 bases and J by 6 bases, with 13 bases left in between. CDR3 size: 15 residues. Germline CDR1 MNHEY, CDR2 SVGAGI.

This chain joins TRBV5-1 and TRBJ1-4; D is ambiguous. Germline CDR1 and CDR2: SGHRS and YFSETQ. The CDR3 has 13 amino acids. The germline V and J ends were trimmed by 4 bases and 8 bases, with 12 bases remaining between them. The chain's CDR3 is CASSLGMGEKLFF. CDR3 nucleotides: TGCGCCAGCAGCCTTGGGATGGGAGAAAAACTGTTTTTT. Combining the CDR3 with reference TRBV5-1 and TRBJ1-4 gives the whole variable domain KAGVTQTPRYLIKTRGQQVTLSCSPISGHRSVSWYQQTPGQGLQFLFEYFSETQRNKGNFPGRFSGRQFSNSRSEMNVSTLELGDSALYLCASSLGMGEKLFFGSGTQLSVL.

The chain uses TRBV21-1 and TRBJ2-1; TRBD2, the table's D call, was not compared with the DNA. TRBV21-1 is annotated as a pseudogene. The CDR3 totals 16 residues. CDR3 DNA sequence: TGTGCCAGCAGCACCCCGACTAGTGGGGGGGACAATGAGCAGTTCTTC. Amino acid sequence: CASSTPTSGGDNEQFF.

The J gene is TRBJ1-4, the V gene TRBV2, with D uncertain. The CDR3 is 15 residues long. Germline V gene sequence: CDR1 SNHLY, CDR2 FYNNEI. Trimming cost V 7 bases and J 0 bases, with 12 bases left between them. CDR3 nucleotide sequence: TGTGCCAGCAATGGTCCGCCCGCAACTAATGAAAAACTGTTTTTT. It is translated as CASNGPPATNEKLFF.

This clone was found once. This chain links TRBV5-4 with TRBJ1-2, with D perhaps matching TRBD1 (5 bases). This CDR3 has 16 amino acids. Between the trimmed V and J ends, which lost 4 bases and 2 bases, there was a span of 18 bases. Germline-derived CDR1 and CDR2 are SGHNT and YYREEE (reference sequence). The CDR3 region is CASSPPDSRANYGYTF. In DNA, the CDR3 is TGTGCCAGCAGCCCTCCCGACTCCAGGGCAAACTATGGCTACACCTTC.

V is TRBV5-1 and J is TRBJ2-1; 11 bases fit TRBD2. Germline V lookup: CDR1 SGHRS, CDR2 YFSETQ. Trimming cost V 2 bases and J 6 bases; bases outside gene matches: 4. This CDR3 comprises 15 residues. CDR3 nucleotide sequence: TGCGCCAGCAGCTTATTAGCGGGGGGGCGCAATGAGCAGTTCTTC. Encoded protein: CASSLLAGGRNEQFF.

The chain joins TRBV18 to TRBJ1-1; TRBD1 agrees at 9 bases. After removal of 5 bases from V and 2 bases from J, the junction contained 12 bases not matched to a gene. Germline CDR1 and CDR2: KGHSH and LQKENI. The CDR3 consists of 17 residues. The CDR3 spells CASSEPGQGFTNTEAFF. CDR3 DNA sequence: TGTGCCAGCTCAGAACCGGGACAGGGATTTACAAACACTGAAGCTTTCTTT. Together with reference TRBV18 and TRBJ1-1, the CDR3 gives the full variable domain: NAGVMQNPRHLVRRRGQEARLRCSPMKGHSHVYWYRQLPEEGLKFMVYLQKENIIDESGMPKERFSAEFPKEGPSILRIQQVVRGDSAAYFCASSEPGQGFTNTEAFFGQGTRLTVV.

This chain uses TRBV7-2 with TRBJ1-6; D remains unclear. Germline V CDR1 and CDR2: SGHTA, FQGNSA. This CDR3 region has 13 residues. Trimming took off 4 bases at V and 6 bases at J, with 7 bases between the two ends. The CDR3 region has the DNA TGTGCCAGCAGCTCAATGGGTAATTCACCCCTCCACTTT. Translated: CASSSMGNSPLHF.

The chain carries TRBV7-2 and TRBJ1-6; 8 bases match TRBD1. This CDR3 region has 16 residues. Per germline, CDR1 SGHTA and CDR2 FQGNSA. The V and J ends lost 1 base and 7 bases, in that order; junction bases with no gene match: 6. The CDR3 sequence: CASSLVGTGGNSPLHF. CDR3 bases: TGTGCCAGCAGCTTAGTAGGAACAGGGGGGAATTCACCCCTCCACTTT.

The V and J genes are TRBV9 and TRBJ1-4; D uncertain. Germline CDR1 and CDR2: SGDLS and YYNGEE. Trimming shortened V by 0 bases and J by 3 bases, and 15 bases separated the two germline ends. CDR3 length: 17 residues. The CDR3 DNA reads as TGTGCCAGCAGCGTAGCCCAACAGCCTTTGGCTAATGAAAAACTGTTTTTT. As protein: CASSVAQQPLANEKLFF.

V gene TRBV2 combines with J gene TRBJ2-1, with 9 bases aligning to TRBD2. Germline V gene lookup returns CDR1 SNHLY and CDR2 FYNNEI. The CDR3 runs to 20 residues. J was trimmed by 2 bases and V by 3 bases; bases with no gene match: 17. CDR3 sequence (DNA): TGTGCCAGCAGTGACGACGGCTGGCGGGGGGGCTCTAAGACCTACAATGAGCAGTTCTTC. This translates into CASSDDGWRGGSKTYNEQFF.

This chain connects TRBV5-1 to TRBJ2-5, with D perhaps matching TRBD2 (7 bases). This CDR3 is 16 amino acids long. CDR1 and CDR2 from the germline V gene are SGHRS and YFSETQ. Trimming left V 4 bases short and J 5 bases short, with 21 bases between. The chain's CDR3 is CASSENSGGAGETQYF. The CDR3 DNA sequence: TGCGCCAGCAGCGAAAATAGTGGGGGGGCCGGGGAGACCCAGTACTTC.

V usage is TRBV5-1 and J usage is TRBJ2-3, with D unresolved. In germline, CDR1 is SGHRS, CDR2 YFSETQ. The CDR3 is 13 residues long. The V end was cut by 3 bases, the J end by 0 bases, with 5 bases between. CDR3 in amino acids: CASSSGSTDTQYF. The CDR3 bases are TGCGCCAGCAGCTCAGGAAGCACAGATACGCAGTATTTT.

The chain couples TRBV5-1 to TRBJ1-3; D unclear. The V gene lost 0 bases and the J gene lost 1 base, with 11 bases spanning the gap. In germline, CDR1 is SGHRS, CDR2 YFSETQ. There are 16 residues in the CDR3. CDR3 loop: CASSLEARPSGNTIYF. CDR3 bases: TGCGCCAGCAGCTTGGAGGCCAGACCTTCTGGAAACACCATATATTTT. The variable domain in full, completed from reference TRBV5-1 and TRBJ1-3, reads KAGVTQTPRYLIKTRGQQVTLSCSPISGHRSVSWYQQTPGQGLQFLFEYFSETQRNKGNFPGRFSGRQFSNSRSEMNVSTLELGDSALYLCASSLEARPSGNTIYFGEGSWLTVV.

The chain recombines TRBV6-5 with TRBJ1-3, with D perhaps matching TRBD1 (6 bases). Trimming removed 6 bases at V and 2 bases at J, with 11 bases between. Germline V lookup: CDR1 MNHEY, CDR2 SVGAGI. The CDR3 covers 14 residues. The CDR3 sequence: CASREQGAGNTIYF. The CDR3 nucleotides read TGTGCCAGCAGAGAACAGGGTGCTGGAAACACCATATATTTT.

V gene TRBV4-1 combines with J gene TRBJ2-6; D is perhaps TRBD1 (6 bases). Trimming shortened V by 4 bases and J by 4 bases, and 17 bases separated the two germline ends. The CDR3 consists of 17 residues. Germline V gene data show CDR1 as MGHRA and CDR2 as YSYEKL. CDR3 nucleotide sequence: TGCGCCAGCAGCCCCTATACCACAGGGTACGGGGCCAACGTCCTGACTTTC. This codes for CASSPYTTGYGANVLTF.

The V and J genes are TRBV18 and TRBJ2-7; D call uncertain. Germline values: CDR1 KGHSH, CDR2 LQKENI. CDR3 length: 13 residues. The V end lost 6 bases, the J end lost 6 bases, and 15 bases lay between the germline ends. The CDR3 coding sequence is TGTGCCAGCTCCCTGCCGGGTTTCGGCGAGCAGTACTTC. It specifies CASSLPGFGEQYF.

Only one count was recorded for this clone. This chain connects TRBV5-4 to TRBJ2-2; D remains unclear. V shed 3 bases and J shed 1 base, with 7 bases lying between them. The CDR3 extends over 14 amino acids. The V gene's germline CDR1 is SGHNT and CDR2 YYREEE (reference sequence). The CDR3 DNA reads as TGTGCCAGCAGCTCCTCAAGGAACACCGGGGAGCTGTTTTTT. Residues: CASSSSRNTGELFF.

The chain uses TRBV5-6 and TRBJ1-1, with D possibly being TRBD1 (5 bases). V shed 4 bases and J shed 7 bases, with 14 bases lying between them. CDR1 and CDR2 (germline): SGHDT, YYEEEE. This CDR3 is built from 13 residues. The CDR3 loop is CASSHRRQHEAFF. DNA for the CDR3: TGTGCCAGCAGCCACAGGAGACAGCATGAAGCTTTCTTT.